These 5 T cell receptor beta chains share one sample of origin, sequenced in a study of blood T cell repertoires in COVID-19. Data came from immunoSEQ multiplex PCR; TCRdb stores just in-frame clones and leaves some out. The sample has around 210,000 clones, roughly 80% seen once. The sequenced material came from peripheral blood. These receptors all come from a woman at least 80 years old with COVID-19, enrolled during active disease.

This sequence joins TRBV19 and TRBJ1-2; D not certain. The germline V gene encodes CDR1 LNHDA and CDR2 SQIVND (reference sequence). This CDR3 has 14 residues. The ends were cut back, 3 bases at V and 4 bases at J, with 12 bases in the middle. The CDR3 reads CASSIFGLGYGYTF. The CDR3 coding sequence is TGTGCCAGTAGTATTTTCGGGTTGGGCTATGGCTACACCTTC. The full variable domain, in which reference TRBV19 and TRBJ1-2 provide the parts outside the CDR3, is DGGITQSPKYLFRKEGQNVTLSCEQNLNHDAMYWYRQDPGQGLRLIYYSQIVNDFQKGDIAEGYSVSREKKESFPLTVTSAQKNPTAFYLCASSIFGLGYGYTFGSGTRLTVV.

The rearrangement joins TRBV18 to TRBJ1-2; unclear D gene. CDR1 is KGHSH and CDR2 is LQKENI in the germline V gene. Trimming took off 5 bases at V and 4 bases at J, with 5 bases between the two ends. The CDR3 runs to 11 residues. The CDR3 reads CASSGSYGYTF. In nucleotides, the CDR3 is TGTGCCAGCTCAGGGAGCTATGGCTACACCTTC.

The V gene is TRBV11-2, the J gene TRBJ1-5, with D hard to call. Between the trimmed V and J ends, which lost 5 bases and 5 bases, there was a span of 13 bases. Germline loops: CDR1 SGHAT, CDR2 FQNNGV. CDR3 length: 14 amino acids. The CDR3 reads CASSEGGEYQPQHF. In DNA form, the CDR3 reads TGTGCCAGCAGCGAAGGCGGGGAGTATCAGCCCCAGCATTTT.

CDR3 in amino acids: CASSEGGGYSNQPQHF. CDR3 nucleotide sequence: TGTGCCAGCAGTGAAGGTGGCGGTTATAGCAATCAGCCCCAGCATTTT. V and J are TRBV6-1 and TRBJ1-5; no definite D call. CDR1 MNHNS and CDR2 SASEGT come from the germline V gene. Trimming shortened V by 1 base and J by 0 bases, and 10 bases separated the two germline ends. CDR3 length: 16 amino acids.

The V call is TRBV5-1, the J call TRBJ2-5; 7 nucleotides agree with TRBD1. After removal of 5 bases from V and 4 bases from J, the junction contained 8 bases not matched to a gene. CDR1 SGHRS and CDR2 YFSETQ come from the germline V gene. The length of the CDR3 is 14 residues. CDR3 nucleotide sequence: TGCGCCAGCAGAGGGGGCCTGTTGGGAGAGACCCAGTACTTC. Amino acid sequence: CASRGGLLGETQYF.